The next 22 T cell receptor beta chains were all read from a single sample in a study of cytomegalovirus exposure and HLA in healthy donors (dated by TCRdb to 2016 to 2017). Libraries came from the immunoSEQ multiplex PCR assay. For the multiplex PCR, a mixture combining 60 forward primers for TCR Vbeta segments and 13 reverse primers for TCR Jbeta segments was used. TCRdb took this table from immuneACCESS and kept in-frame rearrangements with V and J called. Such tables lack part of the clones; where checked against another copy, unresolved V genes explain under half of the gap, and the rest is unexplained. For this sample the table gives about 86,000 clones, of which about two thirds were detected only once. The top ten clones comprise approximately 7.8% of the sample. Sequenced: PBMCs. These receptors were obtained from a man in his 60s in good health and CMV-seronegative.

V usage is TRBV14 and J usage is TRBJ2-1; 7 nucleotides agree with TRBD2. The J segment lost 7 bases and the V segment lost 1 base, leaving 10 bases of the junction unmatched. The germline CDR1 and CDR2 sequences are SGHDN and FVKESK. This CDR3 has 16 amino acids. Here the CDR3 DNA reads TGTGCCAGCAGCCAAGTTTGGCGGGGGAAGGAGAATGAGCAGTTCTTC. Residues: CASSQVWRGKENEQFF.

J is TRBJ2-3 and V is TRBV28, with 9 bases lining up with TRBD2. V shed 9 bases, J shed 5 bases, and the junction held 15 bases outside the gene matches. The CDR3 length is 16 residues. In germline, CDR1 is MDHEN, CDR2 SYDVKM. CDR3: CASKGHGSGGGDTQYF. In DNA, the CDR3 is TGTGCCAGTAAAGGTCACGGTAGCGGGGGTGGAGATACGCAGTATTTT.

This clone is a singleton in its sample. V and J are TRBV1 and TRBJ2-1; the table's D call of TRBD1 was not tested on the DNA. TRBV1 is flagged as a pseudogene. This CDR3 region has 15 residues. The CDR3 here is CTSSSPGQGRSEQFF. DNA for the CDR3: TGCACCAGCAGCTCCCCGGGACAGGGGAGGAGTGAGCAGTTCTTC.

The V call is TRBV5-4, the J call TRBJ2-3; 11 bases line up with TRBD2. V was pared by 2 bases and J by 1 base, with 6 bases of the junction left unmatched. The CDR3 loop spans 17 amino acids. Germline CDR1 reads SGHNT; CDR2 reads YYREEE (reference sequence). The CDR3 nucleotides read TGTGCCAGCAGCTTTCCGGGACTAGCGGTGGGCACAGATACGCAGTATTTT. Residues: CASSFPGLAVGTDTQYF. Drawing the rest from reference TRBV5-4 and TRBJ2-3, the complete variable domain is ETGVTQSPTHLIKTRGQQVTLRCSSQSGHNTVSWYQQALGQGPQFIFQYYREEENGRGNFPPRFSGLQFPNYSSELNVNALELDDSALYLCASSFPGLAVGTDTQYFGPGTRLTVL.

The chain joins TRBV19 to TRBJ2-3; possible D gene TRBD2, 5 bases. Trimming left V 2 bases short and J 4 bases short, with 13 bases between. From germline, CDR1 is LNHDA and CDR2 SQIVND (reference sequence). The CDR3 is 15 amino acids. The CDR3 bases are TGTGCCAGTAGTATAAGAGGGCAACGGGCAGATACGCAGTATTTT. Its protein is CASSIRGQRADTQYF.

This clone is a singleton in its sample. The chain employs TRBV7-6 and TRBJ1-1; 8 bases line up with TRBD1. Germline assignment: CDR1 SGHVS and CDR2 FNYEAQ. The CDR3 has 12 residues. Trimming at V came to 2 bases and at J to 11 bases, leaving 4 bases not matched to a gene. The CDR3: CASSLNRGWAFF. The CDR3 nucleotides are TGTGCCAGCAGCTTAAACAGGGGGTGGGCTTTCTTT.

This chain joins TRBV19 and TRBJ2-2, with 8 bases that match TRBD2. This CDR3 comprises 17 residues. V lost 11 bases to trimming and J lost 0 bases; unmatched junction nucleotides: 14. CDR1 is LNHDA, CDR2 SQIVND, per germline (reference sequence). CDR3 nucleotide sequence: TGTGCCGCCCGGGACCGAGGACTAGCTGCGAACACCGGGGAGCTGTTTTTT. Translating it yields CAARDRGLAANTGELFF. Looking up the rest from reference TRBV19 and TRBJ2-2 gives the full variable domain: DGGITQSPKYLFRKEGQNVTLSCEQNLNHDAMYWYRQDPGQGLRLIYYSQIVNDFQKGDIAEGYSVSREKKESFPLTVTSAQKNPTAFYLCAARDRGLAANTGELFFGEGSRLTVL.

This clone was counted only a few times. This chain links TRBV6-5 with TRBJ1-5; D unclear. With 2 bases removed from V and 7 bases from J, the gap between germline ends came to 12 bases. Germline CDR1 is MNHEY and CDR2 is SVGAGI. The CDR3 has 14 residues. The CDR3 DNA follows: TGTGCCAGCAGTTACCTGGGAGTAGACCAGCCCCAGCATTTT. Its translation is CASSYLGVDQPQHF.

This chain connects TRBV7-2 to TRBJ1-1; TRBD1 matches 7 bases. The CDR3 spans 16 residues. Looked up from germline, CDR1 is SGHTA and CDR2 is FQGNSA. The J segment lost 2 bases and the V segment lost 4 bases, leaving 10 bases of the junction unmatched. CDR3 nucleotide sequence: TGTGCCAGCAGCTCTAGAACAGGGGCCTTCAACACTGAAGCTTTCTTT. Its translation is CASSSRTGAFNTEAFF. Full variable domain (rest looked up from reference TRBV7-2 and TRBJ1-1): GAGVSQSPSNKVTEKGKDVELRCDPISGHTALYWYRQSLGQGLEFLIYFQGNSAPDKSGLPSDRFSAERTGGSVSTLTIQRTQQEDSAVYLCASSSRTGAFNTEAFFGQGTRLTVV.

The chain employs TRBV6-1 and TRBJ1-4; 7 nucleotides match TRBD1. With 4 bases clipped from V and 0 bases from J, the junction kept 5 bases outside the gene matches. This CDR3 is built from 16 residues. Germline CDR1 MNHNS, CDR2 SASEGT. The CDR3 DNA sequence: TGTGCCAGCAGTGGCGACAGGGCAACAACTAATGAAAAACTGTTTTTT. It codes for CASSGDRATTNEKLFF.

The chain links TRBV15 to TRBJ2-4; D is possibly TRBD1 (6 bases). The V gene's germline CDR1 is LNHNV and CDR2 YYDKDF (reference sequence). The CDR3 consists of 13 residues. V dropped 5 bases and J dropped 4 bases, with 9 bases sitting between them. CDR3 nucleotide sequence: TGTGCCACCAGCTTGGACAGAAAAAACATTCAGTACTTC. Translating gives CATSLDRKNIQYF.

CDR3 in amino acids: CASSRLAGGSYEQYF. The CDR3 region has the DNA TGTGCCAGCAGCCGTCTAGCGGGGGGCTCCTACGAGCAGTACTTC. This chain uses TRBV11-2 with TRBJ2-7; TRBD2 agrees at 11 bases. CDR3 length equals 15 residues. J gave up 0 bases and V 5 bases, and 3 bases lay outside the gene matches. Germline V gene sequence: CDR1 SGHAT, CDR2 FQNNGV.

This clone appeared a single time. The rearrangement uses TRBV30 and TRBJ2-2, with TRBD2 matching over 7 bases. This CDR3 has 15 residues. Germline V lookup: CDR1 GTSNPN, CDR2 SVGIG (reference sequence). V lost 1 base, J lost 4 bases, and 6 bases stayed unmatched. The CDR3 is CAWSAGTTFTGELFF. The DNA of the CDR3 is TGTGCCTGGAGTGCCGGGACTACCTTCACCGGGGAGCTGTTTTTT.

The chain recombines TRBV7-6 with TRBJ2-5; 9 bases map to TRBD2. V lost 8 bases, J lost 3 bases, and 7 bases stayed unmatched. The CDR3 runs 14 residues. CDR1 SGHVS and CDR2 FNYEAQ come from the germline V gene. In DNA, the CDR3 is TGTGCCAGCTCGACTGCGGGAGGGAAAGAGACCCAGTACTTC. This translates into CASSTAGGKETQYF.

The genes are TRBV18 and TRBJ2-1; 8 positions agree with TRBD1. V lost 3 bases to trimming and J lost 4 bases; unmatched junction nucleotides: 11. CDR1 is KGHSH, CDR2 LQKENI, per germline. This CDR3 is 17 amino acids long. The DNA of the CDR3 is TGTGCCAGCTCACCCAAGGCCCCCGGGACAGGTTACAATGAGCAGTTCTTC. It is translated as CASSPKAPGTGYNEQFF.

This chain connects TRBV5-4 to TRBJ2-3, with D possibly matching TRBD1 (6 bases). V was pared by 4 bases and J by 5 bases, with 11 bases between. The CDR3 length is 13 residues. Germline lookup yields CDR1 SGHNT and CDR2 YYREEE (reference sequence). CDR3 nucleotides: TGTGCCAGCAGCCAGGACAGAAGAGATACGCAGTATTTT. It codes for CASSQDRRDTQYF.

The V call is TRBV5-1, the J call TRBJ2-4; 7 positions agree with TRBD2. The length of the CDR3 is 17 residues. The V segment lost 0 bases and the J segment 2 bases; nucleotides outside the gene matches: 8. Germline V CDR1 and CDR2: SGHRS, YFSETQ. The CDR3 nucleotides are TGCGCCAGCAGCTTGGGGATTGGGGGGGGGACCAAAAACATTCAGTACTTC. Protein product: CASSLGIGGGTKNIQYF.

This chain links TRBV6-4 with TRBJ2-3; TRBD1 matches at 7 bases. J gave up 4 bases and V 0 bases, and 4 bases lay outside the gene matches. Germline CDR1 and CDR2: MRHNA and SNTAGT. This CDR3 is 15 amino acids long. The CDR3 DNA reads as TGTGCCAGCAGTGACTCGGTCCAGGGGGCAGATACGCAGTATTTT. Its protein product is CASSDSVQGADTQYF.

CDR3: CASSKDGGGYEQYF. CDR3 sequence (DNA): TGTGCCAGCAGCAAGGACGGGGGTGGGTACGAGCAGTACTTC. The chain carries TRBV7-9 and TRBJ2-7; tentative D call: TRBD2 (6 bases). This CDR3 region has 14 residues. The V end was cut by 5 bases, the J end by 4 bases, with 15 bases between. Looked up from germline, CDR1 is SEHNR and CDR2 is FQNEAQ (reference sequence).

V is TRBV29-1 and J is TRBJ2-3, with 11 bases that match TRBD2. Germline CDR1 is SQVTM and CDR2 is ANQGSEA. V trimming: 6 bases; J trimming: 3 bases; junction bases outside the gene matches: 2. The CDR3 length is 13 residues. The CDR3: CSVWTSGTDTQYF. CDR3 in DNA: TGCAGCGTCTGGACTAGCGGGACAGATACGCAGTATTTT.

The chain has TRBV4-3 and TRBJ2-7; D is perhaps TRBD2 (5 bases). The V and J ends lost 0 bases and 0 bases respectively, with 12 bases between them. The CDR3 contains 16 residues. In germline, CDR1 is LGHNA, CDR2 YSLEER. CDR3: CASSQDISGISYEQYF. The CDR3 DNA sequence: TGCGCCAGCAGCCAAGACATTTCGGGGATCTCCTACGAGCAGTACTTC.

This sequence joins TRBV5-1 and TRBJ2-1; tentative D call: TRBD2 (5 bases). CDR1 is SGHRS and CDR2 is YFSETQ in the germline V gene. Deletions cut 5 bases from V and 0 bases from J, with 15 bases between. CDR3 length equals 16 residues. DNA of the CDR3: TGCGCCAGCAGTCCTGGAGGAGCCCCCTCCTACAATGAGCAGTTCTTC. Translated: CASSPGGAPSYNEQFF.